The clone carrying this TCR beta chain has more than one count but fewer than ten. The antigen is unknown. From the 5' RACE reads, TCRdb called clonotypes with MiXCR, one entry per CDR3 protein. The profile shows roughly 350,000 distinct CDR3 sequences, 7% to 9.5% of them singletons. Germline V gene lookup returns CDR1 SEHNR and CDR2 FQNEAQ (reference sequence). Trimming shortened V by 3 bases and J by 1 base, and 9 bases separated the two germline ends. The CDR3 spans 14 residues. These data belong to a study of identical twins. Donors uniformly comprised healthy Caucasians. Study results and caveats: The abundant beta clonotypes from cord blood had fewer insertions, and memory repertoires had none of this. It was cross-sectional statistical analysis, not following the same donors, that the conclusions relied on. The degree of excess twin sharing was weaker in beta out-of-frame sequences.

Material for sequencing was naive T cells sorted from blood. The receptor was derived from a woman aged 45-65 years in good health. The chain is built from TRBV7-9 and TRBJ1-1, with D possibly matching TRBD1 (5 bases). CDR3 loop: CASSFLRANTEAFF. Here the CDR3 DNA reads TGTGCCAGCAGCTTTCTCAGGGCGAACACTGAAGCTTTCTTT.